This T cell receptor (beta chain) came from a study of CD8 T cells in ankylosing spondylitis. MiXCR, run by TCRdb on the 5' RACE reads, gives a single entry per CDR3 protein. The profile shows over 20,000 distinct CDR3 sequences, about a sixth of them singletons. Whole-study results and caveats: Existing reports had already noted some motif variants in reactive arthritis synovial fluid and blood.

For this clonotype: What it binds is unknown.

The clonotype was recovered from a male donor with ankylosing spondylitis or in good health (not recorded which). Sequencing input: blood.

CDR3 bases: TGCGCCAGCAGCCAAGCCCTTAGGTACGAGCAGTACTTC. This gives the protein CASSQALRYEQYF. The gene calls are TRBV4-3 and TRBJ2-7; no clear D. Germline-derived CDR1 and CDR2 are LGHNA and YSLEER. The CDR3 is 13 residues long. Trimming took off 1 base at V and 4 bases at J, with 8 bases between the two ends.